This entry lists 9 T cell receptor beta chains sequenced from one sample in a study of early T cells in non-severe SARS-CoV-2 infection (dated by TCRdb to about 2021). Libraries were built with 5' RACE. Sequencing used a NextSeq 500. The public reads were reprocessed in TCRdb via fastp at Q25 and MiXCR, keeping in-frame beta chains. Each CDR3 protein gets just one entry, which takes the most common genes and DNA from the rows behind it. Here the sample has 60,000 to 70,000 distinct CDR3 sequences; 9.1% occur a single time. The biggest ten clones account for approximately 3% of the sample. The sequenced sample consisted of whole blood. The source of these receptors is an adult who was a healthcare worker with PCR-confirmed SARS-CoV-2 infection or an uninfected control (not recorded which).

This clonotype occurred a few times. The chain links TRBV5-1 to TRBJ2-2; 8 bases fit TRBD1. Germline CDR1 is SGHRS and CDR2 is YFSETQ. V gave up 4 bases and J gave up 2 bases; unmatched junction bases: 7. The CDR3 length is 16 residues. The CDR3 protein is CASSIMSGGNTGELFF. Here the CDR3 DNA reads TGCGCCAGCAGCATCATGTCAGGGGGCAACACCGGGGAGCTGTTTTTT.

The genes are TRBV7-2 and TRBJ2-3, with 15 nucleotides matching TRBD2. The germline V gene encodes CDR1 SGHTA and CDR2 FQGNSA. The trim removed 4 bases at V and 4 bases at J, leaving 6 bases unmatched. This CDR3 spans 17 amino acids. The CDR3 DNA reads as TGTGCCAGCAGCTCAGGACTAGCGGGAGGGCCGGCAGATACGCAGTATTTT. It is translated as CASSSGLAGGPADTQYF.

This clonotype was found many times. CDR3: CASSPGAGAAYEQYF. Here the CDR3 DNA reads TGTGCCAGCTCACCAGGGGCGGGAGCGGCCTACGAGCAGTACTTC. The chain is built from TRBV18 and TRBJ2-7; 7 bases map to TRBD2. The germline V gene has CDR1 KGHSH and CDR2 LQKENI. The CDR3 runs to 15 residues. V lost 2 bases, J lost 2 bases, and 6 bases stayed unmatched.

This clonotype was counted between two and nine times. The chain joins TRBV30 to TRBJ1-2; D may be TRBD1 (5 bases). Germline V lookup: CDR1 GTSNPN, CDR2 SVGIG (reference sequence). This CDR3 has 10 amino acids. Trimming took 5 bases from V and 8 from J, leaving 9 bases between them. The CDR3: CAWHGGGYTF. CDR3 DNA: TGTGCCTGGCATGGGGGAGGCTACACCTTC.

In this sample, this clonotype turned up a few times. This sequence joins TRBV7-8 and TRBJ2-5; D possibly matches TRBD1 or TRBD2 (7 bases each). The CDR3 is made up of 15 amino acids. V was clipped by 5 bases and J by 1 base, with 14 bases between them. CDR1 and CDR2 from the germline V gene are SGHVS and FQNEAQ. CDR3 region: CASSLQGRVQETQYF. The CDR3 bases are TGTGCCAGCAGCCTACAGGGGAGGGTCCAAGAGACCCAGTACTTC.

This clonotype was observed a handful of times. The chain recombines TRBV24-1 with TRBJ2-1; TRBD1 aligns across 10 bases. The CDR3 has 15 residues. Germline loops: CDR1 KGHDR, CDR2 SFDVKD. The ends lost 3 bases at V and 8 bases at J; junction bases unmatched: 6. This chain's CDR3 is CATSDRTGGRDEQFF. The CDR3 region has the DNA TGTGCCACCAGTGATCGGACAGGGGGAAGGGATGAGCAGTTCTTC.

At least ten counts were recorded for this clonotype. The chain recombines TRBV30 with TRBJ1-3; no firm D call. Per germline, CDR1 GTSNPN and CDR2 SVGIG (reference sequence). The germline V and J ends were trimmed by 0 bases and 2 bases, with 14 bases remaining between them. There are 16 residues in the CDR3. CDR3 region: CAWSVQRGSAGNTIYF. The CDR3, as DNA: TGTGCCTGGAGTGTACAAAGAGGATCAGCTGGAAACACCATATATTTT.

The chain carries TRBV12-3 or TRBV12-4 and TRBJ2-5; D possibly corresponds to TRBD1 (5 bases). The CDR3 runs to 14 residues. V was cut by 5 bases and J by 4 bases, with 14 bases left in between. CDR3 amino acids: CASSPVNRGETQYF. As DNA, the CDR3 is TGTGCCAGCAGTCCTGTTAATAGGGGAGAGACCCAGTACTTC.

For the CDR3, the DNA is TGTGCCAGCAGGGGACAGGGTAGTGTTGACTATGGCTACACCTTC. It translates to CASRGQGSVDYGYTF. The rearrangement joins TRBV6-5 to TRBJ1-2; TRBD1 aligns across 9 bases. Germline CDR1 reads MNHEY; CDR2 reads SVGAGI. Trimming at V came to 6 bases and at J to 3 bases, leaving 8 bases not matched to a gene. The CDR3 runs to 15 residues.